This is a list of T cell receptor beta chains from one sample in a study of cytomegalovirus exposure and HLA in healthy donors. TCRdb keeps only in-frame clones here, not all; method: immunoSEQ multiplex PCR. The sample shows 150,000 to 200,000 clones, 76% of them seen only once. The sequencing input was PBMCs. Every receptor here comes from a woman in her 30s in good health and CMV-seropositive. CDR3s include the opening cysteine and the closing phenylalanine or tryptophan. Each record gives: D gene, J gene, clone size, V gene, CDR3 protein, CDR3 DNA. The D gene is left open where the match is weak. The listing skips clone size in some rows; elsewhere it reads once, few, many or a size class.

D: .; J: TRBJ1-6; size: .; V: TRBV25-1; CDR3: CASSEHYRNNSPLHF; DNA: TGTGCCAGCAGCGAACACTACAGGAATAATTCACCCCTCCACTTT
D: .; J: TRBJ2-7; size: .; V: TRBV20-1; CDR3: CSARDFYEQYF; DNA: TGCAGTGCTAGAGACTTCTACGAGCAGTACTTC
D: .; J: TRBJ1-1; size: .; V: TRBV18; CDR3: CASSPQVARANTEAFF; DNA: TGTGCCAGCTCACCACAGGTTGCCAGGGCTAACACTGAAGCTTTCTTT
D: TRBD1; J: TRBJ2-7; size: .; V: TRBV19; CDR3: CASSMGQGRVYEQYF; DNA: TGTGCCAGTAGTATGGGACAGGGTAGGGTCTACGAGCAGTACTTC
D: .; J: TRBJ2-3; size: .; V: TRBV11-3; CDR3: CASSLEIKTVGTDTQYF; DNA: TGTGCCAGCAGCTTAGAAATTAAGACAGTGGGCACAGATACGCAGTATTTT
D: TRBD1; J: TRBJ2-7; size: .; V: TRBV4-1; CDR3: CASSQGWQGVNYEQYF; DNA: TGCGCCAGCAGCCAAGGATGGCAGGGGGTAAACTACGAGCAGTACTTC
D: TRBD2; J: TRBJ2-5; size: few; V: TRBV27; CDR3: CASGGQGGETQYF; DNA: TGTGCCAGCGGCGGCCAGGGAGGGGAGACCCAGTACTTC
D: .; J: TRBJ2-4; size: .; V: TRBV9; CDR3: CASSGMVDTTIQYF; DNA: TGTGCCAGCAGCGGCATGGTGGACACAACCATTCAGTACTTC
D: TRBD2; J: TRBJ2-3; size: .; V: TRBV10-1; CDR3: CASSGLAGTDTQYF; DNA: TGCGCCAGCAGTGGCCTAGCGGGCACAGATACGCAGTATTTT
D: TRBD1; J: TRBJ2-1; size: .; V: TRBV2; CDR3: CASRQQGNYNEQFF; DNA: TGTGCCAGCCGACAACAGGGGAACTACAATGAGCAGTTCTTC
D: TRBD1; J: TRBJ2-5; size: .; V: TRBV29-1; CDR3: CSVGPTGEFKETQYF; DNA: TGCAGCGTTGGACCGACAGGGGAATTCAAAGAGACCCAGTACTTC
D: .; J: TRBJ2-5; size: .; V: TRBV7-3; CDR3: CASSLGGTLKETQYF; DNA: TGTGCCAGCAGCTTAGGCGGGACTCTTAAAGAGACCCAGTACTTC
D: TRBD2; J: TRBJ2-7; size: .; V: TRBV7-9; CDR3: CASSLGLAGGGKMSYEQYF; DNA: TGTGCCAGCAGCTTAGGACTAGCGGGGGGGGGCAAAATGTCCTACGAGCAGTACTTC
D: .; J: TRBJ2-7; size: few; V: TRBV5-4; CDR3: CASSLDGVYEQYF; DNA: TGTGCCAGCAGCTTGGACGGGGTCTACGAGCAGTACTTC
D: .; J: TRBJ1-1; size: many; V: TRBV7-9; CDR3: CASTLNLRGSEAFF; DNA: TGTGCCAGCACCCTAAATTTGCGGGGCTCTGAAGCTTTCTTT
D: TRBD1; J: TRBJ2-3; size: .; V: TRBV4-3; CDR3: CASSARRDRAPTDTQYF; DNA: TGCGCCAGCAGCGCACGCCGGGACAGGGCCCCCACAGATACGCAGTATTTT
D: .; J: TRBJ1-1; size: .; V: TRBV6-5; CDR3: CASSWQGGGTEAFF; DNA: TGTGCCAGCAGTTGGCAGGGAGGAGGGACTGAAGCTTTCTTT
D: .; J: TRBJ2-2; size: .; V: TRBV7-2; CDR3: CASSPRGGHTGELFF; DNA: TGTGCCAGCAGCCCTAGGGGGGGACACACCGGGGAGCTGTTTTTT
D: .; J: TRBJ2-1; size: .; V: TRBV11-2; CDR3: CASSLGGSYQFF; DNA: TGTGCCAGCAGCTTAGGCGGGTCCTACCAGTTCTTC
D: TRBD1; J: TRBJ1-6; size: .; V: TRBV23-1; CDR3: CASTFYVQGVNSPLHF; DNA: TGCGCCAGCACTTTTTATGTACAGGGGGTAAATTCACCCCTCCACTTT
D: .; J: TRBJ2-1; size: .; V: TRBV27; CDR3: CASSLTGRVGNEQFF; DNA: TGTGCCAGCAGTTTAACCGGGCGGGTGGGAAATGAGCAGTTCTTC
D: .; J: TRBJ2-2; size: .; V: TRBV5-1; CDR3: CASSLGLHNTGELFF; DNA: TGCGCCAGCAGCTTGGGGCTTCATAACACCGGGGAGCTGTTTTTT
D: TRBD1; J: TRBJ2-7; size: .; V: TRBV28; CDR3: CASSPAGTGANEQYF; DNA: TGTGCCAGCTCCCCCGCGGGGACAGGGGCAAACGAGCAGTACTTC
D: TRBD2; J: TRBJ2-3; size: .; V: TRBV4-1; CDR3: CASSQDLSGGCLF; DNA: TGCGCCAGCAGCCAAGATCTTAGCGGGGGGTGCTTGTTT
D: TRBD2; J: TRBJ2-1; size: once; V: TRBV12-5; CDR3: CASVAGTSGYNEQFF; DNA: TGTGCTAGTGTGGCCGGGACTAGCGGCTACAATGAGCAGTTCTTC
D: TRBD1; J: TRBJ2-3; size: .; V: TRBV7-3; CDR3: CASSFDRAGTQYF; DNA: TGTGCCAGCAGCTTTGACAGGGCAGGTACGCAGTATTTT
D: .; J: TRBJ2-7; size: .; V: TRBV7-9; CDR3: CASSAPGLTSYEQYF; DNA: TGTGCCAGCAGCGCCCCGGGACTTACCTCCTACGAGCAGTACTTC
D: .; J: TRBJ1-2; size: .; V: TRBV14; CDR3: CASSQEDSYGYTF; DNA: TGTGCCAGCAGCCAAGAGGACAGTTATGGCTACACCTTC
D: .; J: TRBJ2-5; size: .; V: TRBV5-1; CDR3: CASSPGTNQETQYF; DNA: TGCGCCAGCAGCCCCGGGACAAACCAAGAGACCCAGTACTTC
D: TRBD1; J: TRBJ1-1; size: .; V: TRBV11-2; CDR3: CASSLATGGVAFF; DNA: TGTGCCAGCAGCTTAGCGACAGGGGGTGTAGCTTTCTTT
D: TRBD2; J: TRBJ2-5; size: .; V: TRBV6-5; CDR3: CASSYAVLAGAQYF; DNA: TGTGCCAGCAGTTACGCGGTCCTTGCGGGGGCCCAGTACTTC
D: TRBD2; J: TRBJ2-1; size: .; V: TRBV19; CDR3: CASSLLGGASYNEQFF; DNA: TGTGCCAGTAGCTTGCTCGGGGGGGCCTCCTACAATGAGCAGTTCTTC
D: .; J: TRBJ2-1; size: once; V: TRBV28; CDR3: CASSGPDSTYNEQFF; DNA: TGTGCCAGCAGCGGGCCCGACAGTACCTACAATGAGCAGTTCTTC
D: .; J: TRBJ1-1; size: .; V: TRBV4-3; CDR3: CASSQDLVRDTEAFF; DNA: TGCGCCAGCAGCCAAGATCTCGTGCGGGACACTGAAGCTTTCTTT
D: .; J: TRBJ2-1; size: once; V: TRBV10-3; CDR3: CAISKEGREQFF; DNA: TGTGCCATCAGTAAGGAGGGGCGAGAGCAGTTCTTC
D: TRBD2; J: TRBJ2-5; size: .; V: TRBV19; CDR3: CASSQLAGVGETQYF; DNA: TGTGCCAGTAGCCAACTAGCGGGGGTAGGGGAGACCCAGTACTTC
D: TRBD2; J: TRBJ2-7; size: .; V: TRBV5-6; CDR3: CASSLAQRGGSYEQYF; DNA: TGTGCCAGCAGCTTGGCCCAGCGGGGGGGCTCCTACGAGCAGTACTTC
D: .; J: TRBJ2-2; size: .; V: TRBV5-1; CDR3: CASSFNPTSSNTGELFF; DNA: TGCGCCAGCAGCTTCAATCCGACAAGTTCGAACACCGGGGAGCTGTTTTTT
D: .; J: TRBJ2-7; size: .; V: TRBV30; CDR3: CAWSVLFVLTYEQYF; DNA: TGTGCCTGGAGTGTACTATTTGTGTTGACCTACGAGCAGTACTTC
D: TRBD2; J: TRBJ2-3; size: few; V: TRBV5-1; CDR3: CASSLVSGGITDTQYF; DNA: TGCGCCAGCAGCTTGGTGTCGGGGGGGATCACAGATACGCAGTATTTT
D: .; J: TRBJ1-2; size: once; V: TRBV13; CDR3: CASSSPDMGGYGYTF; DNA: TGTGCCAGCAGCTCCCCCGACATGGGGGGTTATGGCTACACCTTC
D: TRBD1; J: TRBJ1-2; size: few; V: TRBV5-4; CDR3: CASSLPQGPNYGYTF; DNA: TGTGCCAGCAGCCTGCCACAGGGGCCGAACTATGGCTACACCTTC
D: .; J: TRBJ1-6; size: .; V: TRBV9; CDR3: CASSPAGGYNSPLHF; DNA: TGTGCCAGCAGCCCCGCGGGGGGCTATAATTCACCCCTCCACTTT
D: .; J: TRBJ2-7; size: .; V: TRBV7-8; CDR3: CASSDRDWYEQYF; DNA: TGTGCCAGCAGCGACAGGGACTGGTACGAGCAGTACTTC
D: TRBD1; J: TRBJ2-7; size: once; V: TRBV4-1; CDR3: CASSQAQSVDRAYEQYF; DNA: TGCGCCAGCAGCCAAGCCCAGTCGGTGGACAGGGCCTACGAGCAGTACTTC
D: TRBD2; J: TRBJ2-3; size: .; V: TRBV7-6; CDR3: CASSPLAGATDTQYF; DNA: TGTGCCAGCAGCCCTCTGGCGGGAGCCACAGATACGCAGTATTTT
D: TRBD1; J: TRBJ2-7; size: .; V: TRBV7-2; CDR3: CASSQRGLRYF; DNA: TGTGCCAGCAGCCAGAGGGGGCTTCGGTACTTC
D: TRBD2; J: TRBJ2-1; size: .; V: TRBV13; CDR3: CASSPLAGGPLNEQFF; DNA: TGTGCCAGCAGCCCGCTAGCGGGGGGGCCTCTCAATGAGCAGTTCTTC
D: .; J: TRBJ1-2; size: once; V: TRBV6-1; CDR3: CAGGQSYGYTF; DNA: TGTGCCGGCGGACAGTCGTATGGCTACACCTTC
D: TRBD1; J: TRBJ2-7; size: .; V: TRBV4-1; CDR3: CASSLGVLGQGIYEQYF; DNA: TGCGCCAGCAGCCTCGGAGTATTGGGACAGGGGATCTACGAGCAGTACTTC
D: .; J: TRBJ2-4; size: once; V: TRBV7-8; CDR3: CASSLNRVVAKNIQYF; DNA: TGTGCCAGCAGCTTAAACAGGGTAGTGGCCAAAAACATTCAGTACTTC
D: TRBD2; J: TRBJ2-1; size: .; V: TRBV5-1; CDR3: CASSSGTSGEQFF; DNA: TGCGCCAGCAGCTCCGGGACTAGCGGGGAGCAGTTCTTC